This T cell receptor (beta chain) was recorded in a study of CD8+ T cells in alopecia areata. About this clone: Its ends do not fully match the called genes, so a read error is possible.

Lesional scalp punch biopsies and peripheral blood came from alopecia areata patients. From PBMCs, CD4+ and CD8+ T cells were sorted. The authors extracted RNA and reverse transcribed it into cDNA as the sequencing template. Using immunoSEQ multiplex PCR, the repertoire was profiled, and TCRdb retains in-frame clones only, with some absent. The repertoire holds hundreds of thousands of clones, around 62% seen once, with 0.45% in the top ten. CDR3 length: 12 residues. Germline values: CDR1 SQVTM, CDR2 ANQGSEA. This TCR came from a human donor with alopecia areata. The input for sequencing was CD4+ T cells sorted from blood, taken at week 0. V usage is TRBV29-1 and J usage is TRBJ2-3; D gene unclear. CDR3 region: CSVERSTDTQYF. In nucleotides, the CDR3 is TGCAGCGTTGAGAGGAGCACCGATACGCAGTATTTT.